This record looks at one T cell receptor (beta chain) sequence and its context. What it recognizes is unknown. The sample comes from a study of T cell repertoires in cytomegalovirus infection. TCRdb reanalysed the reads using MiXCR and keeps one entry per CDR3 protein. The sample records hundreds of thousands of distinct CDR3 sequences, roughly a third being singletons. Sample: cultured PBMCs, taken from culture after CMV antigen stimulation. The receptor was derived from a human donor in good health (CMV status not recorded). Some clones in this sample may be carry-over from other donors' samples.

The CDR3 protein is CASSRGGTGNYEQYF. DNA for the CDR3: TGTGCCAGCTCACGTGGGGGGACAGGGAACTACGAGCAGTACTTC. The chain has TRBV18 and TRBJ2-7; 9 nucleotides agree with TRBD1. CDR3 length: 15 amino acids. V lost 4 bases and J lost 3; bases outside the gene matches: 7. Germline V gene sequence: CDR1 KGHSH, CDR2 LQKENI.